This T cell receptor beta chain came from a study of early T cells in non-severe SARS-CoV-2 infection. TCRdb re-called the 5' RACE reads with MiXCR, one entry per CDR3 protein. The table lists 27,000 or so distinct CDR3 sequences, about 4.5% of them singletons. At least ten counts were recorded for this clonotype. Germline CDR1 is DFQATT and CDR2 is SNEGSKA (reference sequence). The length of the CDR3 is 14 residues. V was shortened by 3 bases and J by 2 bases, with 10 bases between the two germline ends. The TCR was taken from an adult who was a healthcare worker with PCR-confirmed SARS-CoV-2 infection or an uninfected control (not recorded which). Material: whole blood. The J gene is TRBJ2-2, the V gene TRBV20-1; D perhaps matches TRBD1 (6 bases). In DNA, the CDR3 is TGCAGTGCTAGTGAGGGACATAACACCGGGGAGCTGTTTTTT. Its protein is CSASEGHNTGELFF.